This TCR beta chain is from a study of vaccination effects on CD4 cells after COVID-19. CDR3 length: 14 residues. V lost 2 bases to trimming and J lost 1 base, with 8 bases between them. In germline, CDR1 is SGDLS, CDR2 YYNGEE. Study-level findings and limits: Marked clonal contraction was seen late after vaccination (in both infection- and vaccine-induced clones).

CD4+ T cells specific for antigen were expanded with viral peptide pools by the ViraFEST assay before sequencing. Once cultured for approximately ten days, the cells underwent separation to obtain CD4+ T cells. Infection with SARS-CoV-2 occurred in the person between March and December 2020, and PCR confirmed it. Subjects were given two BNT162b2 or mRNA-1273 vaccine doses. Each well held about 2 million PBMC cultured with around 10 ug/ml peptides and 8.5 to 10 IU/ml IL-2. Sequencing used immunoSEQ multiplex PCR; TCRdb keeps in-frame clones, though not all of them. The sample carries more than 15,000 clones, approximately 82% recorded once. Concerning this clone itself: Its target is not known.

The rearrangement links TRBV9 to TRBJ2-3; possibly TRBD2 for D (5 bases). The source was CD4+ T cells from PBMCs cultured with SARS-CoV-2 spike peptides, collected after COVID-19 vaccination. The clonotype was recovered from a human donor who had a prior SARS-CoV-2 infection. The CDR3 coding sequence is TGTGCCAGCAGCGTCCGGCGGGGCACAGATACGCAGTATTTT. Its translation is CASSVRRGTDTQYF.